Sequencing of this TCR beta chain was carried out in a study of blood T cells in healthy people across ages. General study points: The study regarded diversity estimates from one million T cells as underestimates. The fall in TCR beta diversity per million T cells was roughly linear with age.

Primers used in a second PCR of roughly 6 to 12 cycles were a sample-barcoded 5' primer and a J-beta primer mix. A tag from a template-switch adaptor with 12 random nucleotides marked each cDNA molecule. TCRdb recomputed calls from the 5' RACE reads with MiXCR, one row per CDR3 protein. The table has 550,000 to 800,000 distinct CDR3 sequences, around 20% seen once. Remarks on this clonotype: Antigen: not known.

Healthy Caucasian individuals from Russia aged about 6 to 90 served as donors. The CDR3 has 14 amino acids. Germline-derived CDR1 and CDR2 are SEHNR and FQNEAQ (reference sequence). V dropped 1 base and J dropped 3 bases, with 10 bases sitting between them. The genes are TRBV7-9 and TRBJ2-7; D is tentatively TRBD1 or TRBD2 (5 bases each). The receptor was isolated from a man aged 65 to 85 in good health. Sample: blood. The CDR3 DNA sequence: TGTGCCAGCAGCTTAGGAGGGGAATTCTACGAGCAGTACTTC. It codes for CASSLGGEFYEQYF.